These 16 T cell receptor beta chains originate from one sample sequenced in a study of blood T cell repertoires in COVID-19. The table came from immunoSEQ multiplex PCR; TCRdb's copy has only in-frame clones and leaves some out. The sample comprises about 440,000 clones, about nine tenths of which are singletons, and around an eighth rests with the top ten. The specimen was peripheral blood. The receptors were sampled from a woman in her 50s with COVID-19, enrolled during active disease.

The CDR3: CASSPTSGGYNEQFF. The CDR3 bases are TGTGCCAGCTCACCTACTAGCGGGGGCTACAATGAGCAGTTCTTC. The chain joins TRBV18 to TRBJ2-1, with 11 positions matching TRBD2. Germline V lookup: CDR1 KGHSH, CDR2 LQKENI. The CDR3 has 15 amino acids. The V segment lost 3 bases and the J segment 3 bases; nucleotides outside the gene matches: 1.

The chain couples TRBV30 to TRBJ2-2; the D gene is possibly TRBD2 (7 bases). The CDR3 contains 15 residues. Per germline, CDR1 GTSNPN and CDR2 SVGIG (reference sequence). V dropped 0 bases and J dropped 3 bases, with 11 bases sitting between them. The CDR3 region is CAWSVGGPDTGELFF. The CDR3, as DNA: TGTGCCTGGAGTGTCGGGGGGCCGGACACCGGGGAGCTGTTTTTT.

This clone was counted between two and nine times. This sample includes further DNA sequences coding for the same CDR3. The CDR3 DNA reads as TGTGCCAGCAGCCTCGAGGGGAACACTGAAGCTTTCTTT. It codes for CASSLEGNTEAFF. The chain joins TRBV7-8 to TRBJ1-1; the D is unclear. The germline CDR1 and CDR2 sequences are SGHVS and FQNEAQ. This CDR3 contains 13 residues. Trimming shortened V by 5 bases and J by 1 base, and 8 bases separated the two germline ends.

The rearrangement uses TRBV7-9 and TRBJ1-4; D remains ambiguous. Trimming removed 5 bases at V and 4 bases at J, with 14 bases between. Germline CDR1 is SEHNR and CDR2 is FQNEAQ (reference sequence). The CDR3 has 15 residues. The CDR3 sequence is CASSPLGQINEKLFF. The CDR3 region has the DNA TGTGCCAGCAGCCCCCTTGGGCAGATTAATGAAAAACTGTTTTTT. Using reference TRBV7-9 and TRBJ1-4 for the parts outside the CDR3, the full variable domain is DTGVSQNPRHKITKRGQNVTFRCDPISEHNRLYWYRQTLGQGPEFLTYFQNEAQLEKSRLLSDRFSAERPKGSFSTLEIQRTEQGDSAMYLCASSPLGQINEKLFFGSGTQLSVL.

This clone was counted a single time. This chain joins TRBV10-3 and TRBJ2-1, with 9 bases fitting TRBD2. The length of the CDR3 is 16 residues. The junction had 10 bases not matched to a gene; V was cut back by 4 bases and J by 6 bases. CDR1 is ENHRY, CDR2 SYGVKD, per germline. CDR3 loop: CAISGSGGGAFNEQFF. CDR3 bases: TGTGCCATCAGTGGGTCAGGCGGGGGGGCCTTCAATGAGCAGTTCTTC.

The chain employs TRBV29-1 and TRBJ2-1, with TRBD2 matching over 10 bases. V lost 5 bases to trimming and J lost 8 bases; unmatched junction nucleotides: 6. Germline-derived CDR1 and CDR2 are SQVTM and ANQGSEA. The CDR3 is 13 residues long. The CDR3 nucleotides are TGCAGCGTTCGCACTAGCGGGGCCTATGAGCAGTTCTTC. Translating it yields CSVRTSGAYEQFF.

The gene calls are TRBV11-2 and TRBJ1-1, with 9 nucleotides matching TRBD1. This CDR3 has 14 residues. Germline V gene sequence: CDR1 SGHAT, CDR2 FQNNGV. Losses at the gene ends were 4 bases for V and 7 bases for J; bases not matched to a gene: 7. CDR3 in amino acids: CASSSRDRDFEAFF. The CDR3 DNA is TGTGCCAGCAGCTCCCGGGACAGGGATTTTGAAGCTTTCTTT.

This clone was detected once. The V gene is TRBV7-9, the J gene TRBJ2-1, with TRBD1 as a possible D gene (6 bases). V lost 10 bases, J lost 0 bases, and 19 bases lay in between. CDR1 and CDR2 (germline): SEHNR, FQNEAQ (reference sequence). The CDR3 extends over 16 amino acids. The CDR3 loop reads CAIGLLTGSSYNEQFF. CDR3 coding DNA: TGTGCCATCGGTCTCTTAACAGGGAGCTCCTACAATGAGCAGTTCTTC. The variable domain in full, with the rest retrieved from reference TRBV7-9 and TRBJ2-1, is DTGVSQNPRHKITKRGQNVTFRCDPISEHNRLYWYRQTLGQGPEFLTYFQNEAQLEKSRLLSDRFSAERPKGSFSTLEIQRTEQGDSAMYLCAIGLLTGSSYNEQFFGPGTRLTVL.

The V call is TRBV6-1, the J call TRBJ2-6, with D hard to call. CDR1 is MNHNS, CDR2 SASEGT, per germline. Trimming stripped 0 bases from V and 2 bases from J, with 8 bases between. This CDR3 region has 16 residues. The CDR3 sequence: CASSEANLPGANVLTF. The CDR3 DNA follows: TGTGCCAGCAGTGAAGCGAATCTACCTGGGGCCAACGTCCTGACTTTC.

The V and J genes are TRBV9 and TRBJ2-7; the D is unclear. This CDR3 has 13 amino acids. Germline V CDR1 and CDR2: SGDLS, YYNGEE. V was trimmed by 0 bases and J by 6 bases, leaving 10 bases between them. In nucleotides, the CDR3 is TGTGCCAGCAGCGTAGGCCAGACTCGCGAGCAGTACTTC. The encoded protein is CASSVGQTREQYF.

This clone was detected once. The chain is built from TRBV19 and TRBJ1-1; 8 bases agree with TRBD1. V trimming: 6 bases; J trimming: 1 base; junction bases outside the gene matches: 10. Germline V gene data show CDR1 as LNHDA and CDR2 as SQIVND (reference sequence). This CDR3 is 16 amino acids long. In nucleotides, the CDR3 is TGTGCCAGTAGCCCCGCCCCCGGGACAGGGAACACTGAAGCTTTCTTT. Translating it yields CASSPAPGTGNTEAFF.

The chain employs TRBV5-1 and TRBJ2-3, with a weak D call TRBD2 (6 bases). The CDR3 is 14 residues long. Germline-derived CDR1 and CDR2 are SGHRS and YFSETQ. Trimming removed 0 bases from V and 11 bases from J, with 16 bases in between. In nucleotides, the CDR3 is TGCGCCAGCAGCTTGGCCGGGCCAGGGACTCAGCAGTATTTT. Translated, it gives CASSLAGPGTQQYF. The entire variable domain, with the rest obtained from reference TRBV5-1 and TRBJ2-3, is as follows: KAGVTQTPRYLIKTRGQQVTLSCSPISGHRSVSWYQQTPGQGLQFLFEYFSETQRNKGNFPGRFSGRQFSNSRSEMNVSTLELGDSALYLCASSLAGPGTQQYFGPGTRLTVL.

V usage is TRBV28 and J usage is TRBJ2-7; 11 bases are a match to TRBD2. V was pared by 5 bases and J by 4 bases, with 7 bases of the junction left unmatched. Germline lookup yields CDR1 MDHEN and CDR2 SYDVKM. The CDR3 runs to 15 residues. The CDR3 loop reads CASSTGTSGLYEQYF. As DNA, the CDR3 is TGTGCCAGCAGTACCGGGACTAGCGGATTATACGAGCAGTACTTC.

The chain employs TRBV19 and TRBJ1-5; D gene ambiguous. Germline loops: CDR1 LNHDA, CDR2 SQIVND (reference sequence). The CDR3 has 14 residues. V was cut by 5 bases and J by 7 bases, with 15 bases left in between. The CDR3 is CASSQSPPGQPQHF. CDR3 DNA sequence: TGTGCCAGTAGTCAAAGCCCCCCGGGACAGCCCCAGCATTTT. Based on the CDR3 plus reference TRBV19 and TRBJ1-5, the full variable domain is DGGITQSPKYLFRKEGQNVTLSCEQNLNHDAMYWYRQDPGQGLRLIYYSQIVNDFQKGDIAEGYSVSREKKESFPLTVTSAQKNPTAFYLCASSQSPPGQPQHFGDGTRLSIL.

The chain employs TRBV24-1 and TRBJ2-3; 11 bases match TRBD2. This CDR3 contains 16 residues. V lost 3 bases, J lost 2 bases, and 3 bases stayed unmatched. Germline V gene data show CDR1 as KGHDR and CDR2 as SFDVKD. This CDR3 is CATSDPSGGYTDTQYF. The CDR3 coding sequence is TGTGCCACCAGTGATCCTAGCGGGGGGTACACAGATACGCAGTATTTT.

V is TRBV27 and J is TRBJ1-5; TRBD1 aligns across 7 bases. The germline V gene encodes CDR1 MNHEY and CDR2 SMNVEV (reference sequence). CDR3 length: 15 amino acids. V dropped 4 bases and J dropped 4; count of bases not matched to a gene: 7. CDR3 bases: TGTGCCAGCAGTTCACGACAGGGAGAGAATCAGCCCCAGCATTTT. Its translation is CASSSRQGENQPQHF.